These 2 T cell receptor beta chains came from one sample sequenced in a study of shared clonotypes between healthy human individuals (dated by TCRdb to the early 2020s). The library was built by means of the immunoSEQ multiplex PCR assay. Drawn from immuneACCESS, this table holds only the in-frame rearrangements with V and J called that TCRdb kept. Clones are partly lost; checked studies trace under half to an unresolved V gene and leave the rest unexplained. The sample table records roughly 590,000 clones; over 95% of these occur just once. The top ten clones comprise approximately 0.1% of the sample. CD8 naive samples were CD45RO-negative cells positively selected for CCR7, giving a CD45RA+CCR7+ population that excluded TemRA cells. The sequenced sample consisted of naive CD8+ T cells sorted from blood. Interpreted using the paper, the cell subset or site label stands for: CD45RA+CCR7+. Receptor source: a woman in her twenties or thirties in good health.

About this clone: Other DNA sequences in the sample encode the same CDR3. V and J are TRBV27 and TRBJ2-1, with D unclear. Trimming pared 5 bases from V and 3 bases from J, leaving 8 bases between. This CDR3 contains 13 residues. Germline assignment: CDR1 MNHEY and CDR2 SMNVEV (reference sequence). The CDR3 coding sequence is TGTGCCAGCAGTCCCGGTGGCTACAATGAGCAGTTCTTC. It specifies CASSPGGYNEQFF.

Remarks on this clone: This sample also contains other DNA sequences that code for the same CDR3. V usage is TRBV2 and J usage is TRBJ2-1, with 10 bases identical to TRBD2. The CDR3 runs 15 residues. Trimming took 1 base from V and 4 from J; bases not matched to a gene: 1. CDR1 SNHLY and CDR2 FYNNEI come from the germline V gene. CDR3 bases: TGTGCCAGCAGTGAAGGGACTAGCGGTTACAATGAGCAGTTCTTC. Translating gives CASSEGTSGYNEQFF.